These T cell receptor beta chains were read from a single sample in a study of blood T cell repertoires in COVID-19. Profiling relied on immunoSEQ multiplex PCR, and the TCRdb table lists in-frame clones only, not all of them. The sample holds 210,000 or so clones; roughly 85% are singletons and the top ten take approximately 10%. Source material: PBMCs or T cells enriched from blood (not recorded which). Source of these receptors: a man aged 25 to 40 who had recovered from COVID-19. Both conserved end residues are part of each CDR3. The D gene is left open where the match is weak. Rows give clone size only sometimes, using once, few, many, or a class for an expanded clone.

j_call: TRBJ2-2
v_call: TRBV19
clone_size: few
d_call: TRBD1
cdr3_nt: TGTGCCAGTAGTGTAAAACAGGGGGCCGGGGAGCTGTTTTTT
cdr3_aa: CASSVKQGAGELFF

j_call: TRBJ2-7
v_call: TRBV24-1
clone_size: -
d_call: TRBD1
cdr3_nt: TGTGCCACCAGTGACTCCGGGACAGGGGACTACGAGCAGTACTTC
cdr3_aa: CATSDSGTGDYEQYF

j_call: TRBJ2-7
v_call: TRBV25-1
clone_size: -
d_call: -
cdr3_nt: TGTGCCAGCAGTGCGTCAGGGAGCAGGGGAAAACCTTACGAGCAGTACTTC
cdr3_aa: CASSASGSRGKPYEQYF

j_call: TRBJ1-2
v_call: TRBV18
clone_size: once
d_call: TRBD1
cdr3_nt: TGTGCCAGCTCACCCACGACAGGGGCGACTAACTATGGCTACACCTTC
cdr3_aa: CASSPTTGATNYGYTF

j_call: TRBJ1-5
v_call: TRBV5-4
clone_size: -
d_call: -
cdr3_nt: TGTGCCAGCAGCATGGACAGTGTGTTGCCCCAGCATTTT
cdr3_aa: CASSMDSVLPQHF

j_call: TRBJ2-7
v_call: TRBV9
clone_size: -
d_call: -
cdr3_nt: TGTGCCAGCAGCGCCCCAGACAGATCCCCTTCCTACGAGCAGTACTTC
cdr3_aa: CASSAPDRSPSYEQYF

j_call: TRBJ1-1
v_call: TRBV28
clone_size: -
d_call: TRBD1
cdr3_nt: TGTGCCAGCCCCGGACAGGGGGCTCCGGGAGACACTGAAGCTTTCTTT
cdr3_aa: CASPGQGAPGDTEAFF

j_call: TRBJ1-5
v_call: TRBV7-4
clone_size: -
d_call: -
cdr3_nt: TGTGCCACCAGCGACGCACACGGGGGGGGGAGCAATCAGCCCCAGCATTTT
cdr3_aa: CATSDAHGGGSNQPQHF

j_call: TRBJ1-4
v_call: TRBV27
clone_size: -
d_call: -
cdr3_nt: TGTGCCAGCAGCTCGGGAGGGAGGTGGGGTGAAAAACTGTTTTTT
cdr3_aa: CASSSGGRWGEKLFF

j_call: TRBJ2-1
v_call: TRBV27
clone_size: -
d_call: -
cdr3_nt: TGTGCCAGCAGTTCGAGGTACAATGAGCAGTTCTTC
cdr3_aa: CASSSRYNEQFF

j_call: TRBJ2-3
v_call: TRBV5-5
clone_size: -
d_call: -
cdr3_nt: TGTGCCAGCAGCTCCGGGCAACCGGGGGATACGCAGTATTTT
cdr3_aa: CASSSGQPGDTQYF

j_call: TRBJ1-3
v_call: TRBV29-1
clone_size: -
d_call: -
cdr3_nt: TGCAGCGTTCCTTCGGGGGGTAACACCATATATTTT
cdr3_aa: CSVPSGGNTIYF

j_call: TRBJ1-5
v_call: TRBV6-1
clone_size: -
d_call: TRBD1
cdr3_nt: TGTGCCAGCAGTGAACACAGACAGGGAGGCAATCAGCCCCAGCATTTT
cdr3_aa: CASSEHRQGGNQPQHF

j_call: TRBJ2-3
v_call: TRBV7-2
clone_size: -
d_call: -
cdr3_nt: TGTGCCAGCAGCTTGGAACTAGCTGTCCCGCGGGATACGCAGTATTTT
cdr3_aa: CASSLELAVPRDTQYF

j_call: TRBJ1-5
v_call: TRBV19
clone_size: few
d_call: -
cdr3_nt: TGTGCCAGTAGTGGGCAATACAATCAGCCCCAGCATTTT
cdr3_aa: CASSGQYNQPQHF

j_call: TRBJ1-2
v_call: TRBV12-3/TRBV12-4
clone_size: -
d_call: -
cdr3_nt: TGTGCCAGCAGCGTAAGGACAGCAATCGGCTACACCTTC
cdr3_aa: CASSVRTAIGYTF

j_call: TRBJ1-1
v_call: TRBV18
clone_size: -
d_call: -
cdr3_nt: TGTGCCAGCTCACCAAAGGGGTTGGCTGAAGCTTTCTTT
cdr3_aa: CASSPKGLAEAFF

j_call: TRBJ2-2
v_call: TRBV7-6
clone_size: -
d_call: -
cdr3_nt: TGTGCCAGCAGCTTAAGGAGGGGTTACACCGGGGAGCTGTTTTTT
cdr3_aa: CASSLRRGYTGELFF